Below, 27 T cell receptor beta chains from the same sample are listed, as sequenced in a study of technical replicates of blood from a few donors. Only in-frame clones appear in the TCRdb table, and some are missing; sequencing was by immunoSEQ multiplex PCR. The repertoire holds tens of thousands of clones, with around nine tenths as singletons. The material sequenced was T cells isolated from PBMCs. These receptor sequences come from a human donor in good health.

The chain recombines TRBV30 with TRBJ1-2; unclear D gene. CDR3 length: 14 residues. Per the germline V gene, CDR1 is GTSNPN and CDR2 is SVGIG (reference sequence). Trimming pared 3 bases from V and 5 bases from J, leaving 16 bases between. The CDR3: CAWREARRSYGYTF. The CDR3, as DNA: TGTGCCTGGAGGGAGGCCAGGAGGAGTTATGGCTACACCTTC.

This clone was counted once. The chain joins TRBV5-1 to TRBJ2-1; TRBD1 matches at 7 bases. V shed 0 bases, J shed 6 bases, and the junction held 6 bases outside the gene matches. The germline V gene has CDR1 SGHRS and CDR2 YFSETQ. The CDR3 runs to 15 residues. This chain's CDR3 is CASSLGDRESNEQFF. The CDR3 region has the DNA TGCGCCAGCAGCTTGGGAGACAGGGAATCCAATGAGCAGTTCTTC.

J is TRBJ2-1 and V is TRBV9; 10 bases map to TRBD2. CDR1 SGDLS and CDR2 YYNGEE come from the germline V gene. Trimming took 4 bases from V and 6 from J; bases not matched to a gene: 10. This CDR3 contains 16 residues. This chain's CDR3 is CASSPITSGTGNEQFF. In DNA, the CDR3 is TGTGCCAGCAGCCCAATAACTAGCGGGACTGGCAATGAGCAGTTCTTC.

The chain carries TRBV7-9 and TRBJ1-1; D is perhaps TRBD1 (6 bases). Germline loops: CDR1 SEHNR, CDR2 FQNEAQ (reference sequence). Between the trimmed V and J ends, which lost 4 bases and 5 bases, there was a span of 20 bases. This CDR3 has 16 amino acids. The CDR3 reads CASSYLRSGVGTEAFF. In nucleotides, the CDR3 is TGTGCCAGCAGCTATTTAAGATCAGGGGTAGGGACTGAAGCTTTCTTT.

This chain connects TRBV7-6 to TRBJ1-2; 10 positions match TRBD1. Germline V gives CDR1 SGHVS, CDR2 FNYEAQ. The CDR3 loop spans 14 amino acids. V gave up 5 bases and J gave up 4 bases; unmatched junction bases: 4. CDR3 nucleotide sequence: TGTGCCAGCAGCCTGGGACAGGGGAGCTATGGCTACACCTTC. Protein: CASSLGQGSYGYTF.

The chain is built from TRBV6-5 and TRBJ2-7; D gene unclear. Germline CDR1 reads MNHEY; CDR2 reads SVGAGI. Trimming cost V 2 bases and J 7 bases, with 6 bases left between them. The length of the CDR3 is 11 residues. For the CDR3, the DNA is TGTGCCAGCAGTTACATGTTAGAGCAGTACTTC. It encodes CASSYMLEQYF.

J is TRBJ2-1 and V is TRBV11-2; 13 bases are a match to TRBD2. V shed 5 bases, J shed 9 bases, and the junction held 7 bases outside the gene matches. CDR3 length: 15 amino acids. The germline V gene has CDR1 SGHAT and CDR2 FQNNGV. CDR3 sequence (DNA): TGTGCCAGCAGCCGAGGACTAGCGGGAGTTATTGAGCAGTTCTTC. Protein sequence: CASSRGLAGVIEQFF. Complete variable domain (other parts from reference TRBV11-2 and TRBJ2-1): EAGVAQSPRYKIIEKRQSVAFWCNPISGHATLYWYQQILGQGPKLLIQFQNNGVVDDSQLPKDRFSAERLKGVDSTLKIQPAKLEDSAVYLCASSRGLAGVIEQFFGPGTRLTVL.

V gene TRBV19 combines with J gene TRBJ2-3, with TRBD2 matching 8 bases. CDR1 is LNHDA, CDR2 SQIVND, per germline (reference sequence). After removal of 3 bases from V and 3 bases from J, the junction contained 5 bases not matched to a gene. The CDR3 is 15 residues long. The CDR3 sequence is CASSIGRVRTDTQYF. CDR3 DNA: TGTGCCAGTAGTATCGGGAGGGTGAGGACAGATACGCAGTATTTT. Variable domain in full (rest from reference TRBV19 and TRBJ2-3): DGGITQSPKYLFRKEGQNVTLSCEQNLNHDAMYWYRQDPGQGLRLIYYSQIVNDFQKGDIAEGYSVSREKKESFPLTVTSAQKNPTAFYLCASSIGRVRTDTQYFGPGTRLTVL.

The rearrangement joins TRBV27 to TRBJ1-2; TRBD1 agrees at 7 bases. CDR1 and CDR2 (germline): MNHEY, SMNVEV (reference sequence). The ends lost 5 bases at V and 2 bases at J; junction bases unmatched: 2. This CDR3 region has 13 residues. The CDR3 DNA sequence: TGTGCCAGCAGTATCAGGGGGAACTATGGCTACACCTTC. Translation gives CASSIRGNYGYTF.

The chain combines TRBV4-3 with TRBJ1-4; 8 bases are a match to TRBD1. Germline CDR1 reads LGHNA; CDR2 reads YSLEER. There are 16 residues in the CDR3. V trimming: 0 bases; J trimming: 3 bases; junction bases outside the gene matches: 3. The CDR3 bases are TGCGCCAGCAGCCAAGAGGAACAGGGGGCTAATGAAAAACTGTTTTTT. Translating gives CASSQEEQGANEKLFF.

The chain couples TRBV30 to TRBJ1-1; D unresolved. This CDR3 has 15 amino acids. V was trimmed by 0 bases and J by 0 bases, leaving 11 bases between them. Per germline, CDR1 GTSNPN and CDR2 SVGIG (reference sequence). This CDR3 is CAWSVPGIMNTEAFF. DNA of the CDR3: TGTGCCTGGAGTGTACCCGGGATCATGAACACTGAAGCTTTCTTT.

V and J are TRBV21-1 and TRBJ2-1; the table's D call TRBD2 went unverified against the DNA. TRBV21-1 is shown as a pseudogene. The CDR3 runs to 21 residues. The CDR3, as DNA: TGTGCCAGCAGCAGCTACGGACTAGCGGGAGATCATAAGAAGACCTACAATGAGCAGTTCTTC. Its translation: CASSSYGLAGDHKKTYNEQFF.

The chain recombines TRBV7-9 with TRBJ2-7; 9 nucleotides align to TRBD2. V trimming: 5 bases; J trimming: 2 bases; junction bases outside the gene matches: 7. The CDR3 consists of 15 residues. Germline V gene lookup returns CDR1 SEHNR and CDR2 FQNEAQ (reference sequence). CDR3 nucleotide sequence: TGTGCCAGCAGCCTCGGACTAGCGTCACCCTACGAGCAGTACTTC. This gives the protein CASSLGLASPYEQYF. Variable domain in full (rest from reference TRBV7-9 and TRBJ2-7): DTGVSQNPRHKITKRGQNVTFRCDPISEHNRLYWYRQTLGQGPEFLTYFQNEAQLEKSRLLSDRFSAERPKGSFSTLEIQRTEQGDSAMYLCASSLGLASPYEQYFGPGTRLTVT.

The chain employs TRBV2 and TRBJ2-6; 7 bases align to TRBD1. V was pared by 5 bases and J by 0 bases, with 7 bases of the junction left unmatched. This CDR3 comprises 17 residues. Germline CDR1 is SNHLY and CDR2 is FYNNEI. The CDR3 reads CASSSRDSLSGANVLTF. The DNA of the CDR3 is TGTGCCAGCAGTTCCCGGGACAGCCTCTCTGGGGCCAACGTCCTGACTTTC.

V and J are TRBV5-6 and TRBJ2-1; the match to TRBD2 covers 8 bases. The CDR3 length is 15 residues. CDR1 and CDR2 (germline): SGHDT, YYEEEE. Unmatched junction bases numbered 8, after V lost 1 base and J lost 8 bases. The CDR3 loop reads CASSLWSGSLDEQFF. CDR3 coding DNA: TGTGCCAGCAGCTTGTGGAGCGGGAGCCTAGATGAGCAGTTCTTC. The variable domain in full, completed from reference TRBV5-6 and TRBJ2-1, reads DAGVTQSPTHLIKTRGQQVTLRCSPKSGHDTVSWYQQALGQGPQFIFQYYEEEERQRGNFPDRFSGHQFPNYSSELNVNALLLGDSALYLCASSLWSGSLDEQFFGPGTRLTVL.

The chain recombines TRBV5-1 with TRBJ2-1; 13 bases agree with TRBD2. The germline V gene encodes CDR1 SGHRS and CDR2 YFSETQ. V lost 4 bases to trimming and J lost 4 bases; unmatched junction nucleotides: 14. This CDR3 region has 19 residues. For the CDR3, the DNA is TGCGCCAGCAGCACGACCAGGACTAGCGGGAGTTTCATTTACAATGAGCAGTTCTTC. This gives the protein CASSTTRTSGSFIYNEQFF.

The V call is TRBV28, the J call TRBJ1-2, with a weak D call TRBD1 (5 bases). Trimming pared 6 bases from V and 8 bases from J, leaving 10 bases between. The CDR3 sequence is 11 residues long. The germline V gene encodes CDR1 MDHEN and CDR2 SYDVKM. Here the CDR3 reads CASRRGGGYTF. CDR3 bases: TGTGCCAGCAGAAGGGGAGGAGGCTACACCTTC.

The rearrangement links TRBV7-9 to TRBJ1-1; D is ambiguous. Germline V lookup: CDR1 SEHNR, CDR2 FQNEAQ (reference sequence). The CDR3 sequence is 14 residues long. Trimming left V 5 bases short and J 3 bases short, with 13 bases between. The CDR3 sequence is CASSRQQWDTEAFF. The DNA for the CDR3 is TGTGCCAGCAGCAGACAACAATGGGACACTGAAGCTTTCTTT.

The chain combines TRBV19 with TRBJ2-6; 7 bases match TRBD1. Germline CDR1 is LNHDA and CDR2 is SQIVND (reference sequence). Trimming took 4 bases from V and 2 from J; bases not matched to a gene: 2. The CDR3 has 15 amino acids. CDR3 amino acids: CASSTQGAGANVLTF. DNA for the CDR3: TGTGCCAGTAGTACCCAGGGGGCTGGGGCCAACGTCCTGACTTTC.

The chain combines TRBV6-5 with TRBJ2-7, with 11 bases fitting TRBD2. Germline V lookup: CDR1 MNHEY, CDR2 SVGAGI. With V trimmed by 2 bases and J by 3 bases, 3 bases remained unmatched. The CDR3 runs 15 residues. This chain's CDR3 is CASSYLGLAGYEQYF. CDR3 nucleotides: TGTGCCAGCAGTTACCTCGGACTAGCGGGCTACGAGCAGTACTTC.

The CDR3 region is CASSHSGPPDTQYF. The CDR3 DNA reads as TGTGCCAGCAGCCACAGCGGGCCCCCCGATACGCAGTATTTT. The rearrangement links TRBV9 to TRBJ2-3, with a possible D match to TRBD2 (6 bases). Deletions cut 4 bases from V and 6 bases from J, with 15 bases between. Germline CDR1 SGDLS, CDR2 YYNGEE. The CDR3 is 14 amino acids.

The chain carries TRBV5-4 and TRBJ1-1; D is ambiguous. V lost 2 bases to trimming and J lost 4 bases, with 9 bases between them. The CDR3 is 13 residues long. Germline V gives CDR1 SGHNT, CDR2 YYREEE (reference sequence). This CDR3 is CASSFESGTEAFF. CDR3 sequence (DNA): TGTGCCAGCAGCTTCGAAAGCGGCACTGAAGCTTTCTTT.

The chain employs TRBV6-1 and TRBJ1-5; D might be TRBD1 (5 bases). Trimming took 3 bases from V and 4 from J, leaving 7 bases between them. The CDR3 runs to 13 residues. Germline CDR1 and CDR2: MNHNS and SASEGT. The CDR3 region has the DNA TGTGCCAGCAGTGACAGGGAAAATCAGCCCCAGCATTTT. The encoded protein is CASSDRENQPQHF.

The chain is built from TRBV7-2 and TRBJ1-2; D remains ambiguous. This CDR3 has 15 residues. Trimming removed 2 bases from V and 1 base from J, with 11 bases in between. CDR1 is SGHTA, CDR2 FQGNSA, per germline. CDR3 in DNA: TGTGCCAGCAGCTTAACGGGTTTATTTAACTATGGCTACACCTTC. Translating gives CASSLTGLFNYGYTF.

This chain connects TRBV6-5 to TRBJ1-1; possibly TRBD1 for D (5 bases). Between the trimmed V and J ends, which lost 0 bases and 5 bases, there was a span of 10 bases. CDR3 size: 14 residues. Germline CDR1 is MNHEY and CDR2 is SVGAGI. CDR3 nucleotide sequence: TGTGCCAGCAGTTACTCGGAGGGACGGACTGAAGCTTTCTTT. This translates into CASSYSEGRTEAFF.

The V and J genes are TRBV2 and TRBJ2-1; TRBD2 matches 7 bases. Germline V gene sequence: CDR1 SNHLY, CDR2 FYNNEI. The length of the CDR3 is 16 residues. The CDR3, as DNA: TGTGCGACACTATCGTCCACCGCGGGAGAAGTGGATGAGCAGTTCTTC. It encodes CATLSSTAGEVDEQFF. The variable domain in full, completed from reference TRBV2 and TRBJ2-1, reads EPEVTQTPSHQVTQMGQEVILRCVPISNHLYFYWYRQILGQKVEFLVSFYNNEISEKSEIFDDQFSVERPDGSNFTLKIRSTKLEDSAMYFCATLSSTAGEVDEQFFGPGTRLTVL.

The chain links TRBV30 to TRBJ1-2; D perhaps matches TRBD1 (6 bases). CDR3 size: 10 residues. The V gene's germline CDR1 is GTSNPN and CDR2 SVGIG (reference sequence). Trimming took off 3 bases at V and 10 bases at J, with 9 bases between the two ends. The CDR3 sequence is CAWRQGDYTF. CDR3 sequence (DNA): TGTGCCTGGAGACAGGGCGACTACACCTTC.